This entry lists 15 T cell receptor beta chains sequenced from one sample in a study of T cell changes during pregnancy in multiple sclerosis (dated by TCRdb to the late 2010s). Library method: the immunoSEQ multiplex PCR assay. TCRdb took over this immuneACCESS table, retaining in-frame rearrangements with V and J assigned. Such tables are incomplete; in checked studies, under half of the missing clones stem from an unresolved V gene, and the remainder is unexplained. In all, the sample holds about 22,000 clones, and over 65% of those were seen once. Jointly, the top ten make up 7.6% of the sample. Sequencing used CD8+ T cells from peripheral blood mononuclear cells, obtained before pregnancy. These receptors came from a female donor with multiple sclerosis, enrolled in a pregnancy study.

This rearrangement joins TRBV4-1 to TRBJ2-7, with a weak D call TRBD1 (5 bases). The CDR3 has 15 amino acids. V was clipped by 3 bases and J by 4 bases, with 16 bases between them. Germline assignment: CDR1 MGHRA and CDR2 YSYEKL. In nucleotides, the CDR3 is TGCGCCAGCAGCCACGACAGTACCCCTCTTTACGAGCAGTACTTC. Translation gives CASSHDSTPLYEQYF.

This clone came up once. The V call is TRBV5-4, the J call TRBJ1-1, with D perhaps matching TRBD1 (5 bases). V lost 4 bases and J 10 bases, leaving 14 bases between the germline ends. This CDR3 has 12 residues. The V gene's germline CDR1 is SGHNT and CDR2 YYREEE (reference sequence). CDR3 in amino acids: CASSPLGRGAFF. CDR3 DNA: TGTGCCAGCAGCCCCCTGGGGAGGGGAGCTTTCTTT.

This chain links TRBV7-9 with TRBJ2-7; 10 nucleotides line up with TRBD1. Unmatched junction bases numbered 6, after V lost 5 bases and J lost 5 bases. The CDR3 extends over 14 amino acids. The germline V gene encodes CDR1 SEHNR and CDR2 FQNEAQ (reference sequence). CDR3 in amino acids: CASSHRDRGHEQYF. CDR3 DNA: TGTGCCAGCAGCCACCGGGACAGGGGTCACGAGCAGTACTTC.

The V and J genes are TRBV7-9 and TRBJ2-7, with D hard to call. V lost 1 base and J lost 5, with 6 bases in between. There are 12 residues in the CDR3. Per germline, CDR1 SEHNR and CDR2 FQNEAQ (reference sequence). CDR3 sequence (DNA): TGTGCCAGCAGCTTAGAGAGCCACGAGCAGTACTTC. Its translation: CASSLESHEQYF. Complete variable domain (other parts from reference TRBV7-9 and TRBJ2-7): DTGVSQNPRHKITKRGQNVTFRCDPISEHNRLYWYRQTLGQGPEFLTYFQNEAQLEKSRLLSDRFSAERPKGSFSTLEIQRTEQGDSAMYLCASSLESHEQYFGPGTRLTVT.

This chain links TRBV5-1 with TRBJ2-7, with 9 bases lining up with TRBD1. This CDR3 is built from 14 residues. After removal of 4 bases from V and 3 bases from J, the junction contained 5 bases not matched to a gene. From germline, CDR1 is SGHRS and CDR2 YFSETQ. The CDR3 nucleotides read TGCGCCAGCAGCATCGGGACAGGGTACTACGAGCAGTACTTC. Its translation: CASSIGTGYYEQYF.

The chain links TRBV4-1 to TRBJ2-2, with D possibly matching TRBD2 (6 bases). The CDR3 has 16 residues. Looked up from germline, CDR1 is MGHRA and CDR2 is YSYEKL. The V gene lost 0 bases and the J gene lost 4 bases, with 12 bases spanning the gap. CDR3: CASSQDGLASTGELFF. The CDR3 DNA reads as TGCGCCAGCAGCCAAGATGGGCTAGCGAGCACCGGGGAGCTGTTTTTT.

The chain has TRBV2 and TRBJ2-7, with TRBD2 identical over 9 bases. Germline assignment: CDR1 SNHLY and CDR2 FYNNEI. The CDR3 is made up of 14 amino acids. The junction had 15 bases not matched to a gene; V was cut back by 8 bases and J by 10 bases. DNA of the CDR3: TGTGCCAGCTTGGAGGTGGGCGGGAGGGCTTTACAGTACTTC. Translating it yields CASLEVGGRALQYF.

The rearrangement uses TRBV29-1 and TRBJ2-7; a possible D gene is TRBD2 (5 bases). The V end lost 4 bases, the J end lost 2 bases, and 9 bases lay between the germline ends. CDR3 length: 12 amino acids. Germline CDR1 reads SQVTM; CDR2 reads ANQGSEA. In DNA, the CDR3 is TGCAGCGTTGGTCCGCGGGCCTACGAGCAGTACTTC. Its translation is CSVGPRAYEQYF.

This clone occurred once. CDR3 in DNA: TGCGCCAGCAGCCAAGTCCTAGCGGGAGGGCAAGAGACCCAGTACTTC. It codes for CASSQVLAGGQETQYF. V gene TRBV4-1 combines with J gene TRBJ2-5, with 12 bases lining up with TRBD2. Losses at the gene ends were 1 base for V and 2 bases for J; bases not matched to a gene: 2. The CDR3 consists of 16 residues. The germline V gene encodes CDR1 MGHRA and CDR2 YSYEKL.

This sequence joins TRBV4-3 and TRBJ2-7, with TRBD2 matching over 12 bases. With 0 bases clipped from V and 1 base from J, the junction kept 10 bases outside the gene matches. Germline V gene data show CDR1 as LGHNA and CDR2 as YSLEER. There are 19 residues in the CDR3. CDR3 nucleotides: TGCGCCAGCAGCCAAGATAGAGCTAGCGGGAGGGCTTCGTCCTACGAGCAGTACTTC. This encodes CASSQDRASGRASSYEQYF.

The chain recombines TRBV4-1 with TRBJ2-2, with D hard to call. V was cut by 0 bases and J by 6 bases, with 8 bases left in between. The CDR3 spans 14 residues. Germline CDR1 reads MGHRA; CDR2 reads YSYEKL. CDR3 loop: CASSQEPSAGELFF. The CDR3 nucleotides read TGCGCCAGCAGCCAAGAACCCTCAGCCGGGGAGCTGTTTTTT.

This clone has only a few counts. This chain joins TRBV9 and TRBJ1-5; 8 bases line up with TRBD1. J gave up 6 bases and V 0 bases, and 5 bases lay outside the gene matches. This CDR3 has 15 amino acids. Looked up from germline, CDR1 is SGDLS and CDR2 is YYNGEE. DNA for the CDR3: TGTGCCAGCAGCGTAGGGACAGGGTCGTTTCAGCCCCAGCATTTT. As protein: CASSVGTGSFQPQHF.

J is TRBJ2-1 and V is TRBV5-1; the match to TRBD2 covers 7 bases. The trim removed 4 bases at V and 4 bases at J, leaving 17 bases unmatched. The CDR3 is made up of 18 amino acids. The germline gives CDR1 SGHRS, CDR2 YFSETQ. The CDR3 sequence: CASSHPGMGEGLYNEQFF. CDR3 nucleotides: TGCGCCAGCAGCCATCCGGGGATGGGGGAGGGACTTTACAATGAGCAGTTCTTC.

In this sample, this clone turned up a few times. This chain uses TRBV10-1 with TRBJ2-1; tentative D call: TRBD1 (6 bases). V lost 8 bases to trimming and J lost 7 bases, with 18 bases between them. The CDR3 sequence is 14 residues long. The V gene's germline CDR1 is WNHNN and CDR2 SYGVQD (reference sequence). The CDR3 loop is CASGVRGGMNEQFF. As DNA, the CDR3 is TGCGCCAGCGGCGTTAGAGGGGGTATGAATGAGCAGTTCTTC.

The chain carries TRBV27 and TRBJ2-7; 7 bases align to TRBD2. From germline, CDR1 is MNHEY and CDR2 SMNVEV (reference sequence). CDR3 size: 13 residues. V lost 3 bases, J lost 7 bases, and 6 bases stayed unmatched. In DNA form, the CDR3 reads TGTGCCAGCAGTTTGGGGGGGACGCGGGAGCAGTACTTC. It yields the protein CASSLGGTREQYF.